This T cell receptor (beta chain) was identified during a study of shared clonotypes between healthy human individuals. Study overall: Per donor, CD8 memory used one plate, CD8 naive used two, CD4 memory used three and CD4 naive used three.

Some clones are missing from TCRdb's copy, which holds only in-frame ones; the method was immunoSEQ multiplex PCR. The data contain 2 million to 3 million clones, roughly nine tenths of them singletons. Naive CD4+ cells were CD45RA-selected; the remaining cells were memory. Regarding this clone: Its cognate antigen is unknown.

General study results and limits: Several donors held 4.5% to 5% of naive CD4 clonotypes in common. Clonotype sharing across donors was expected to vary with sequencing depth.

The CDR3 runs 13 residues. The germline V gene encodes CDR1 SGHTA and CDR2 FQGNSA. V dropped 5 bases and J dropped 5 bases, with 12 bases sitting between them. Material for sequencing was naive CD4+ T cells sorted from blood. As for subset: CD45RA+ positively selected. The source is a man in his late teens or twenties in good health. The genes are TRBV7-2 and TRBJ2-5; D possibly corresponds to TRBD2 (5 bases). CDR3 sequence (DNA): TGTGCCAGCAGCCAGAGCGGCGGCGAGACCCAGTACTTC. The encoded protein is CASSQSGGETQYF.